This section outlines one TCR beta chain sequence together with its context. What it recognizes is unknown. CDR1 and CDR2 from the germline V gene are LGHNT and FRNRAP. Trimming took off 1 base at V and 5 bases at J, with 2 bases between the two ends. The CDR3 contains 11 residues. A history of autoimmune disease or systemic immunosuppression excluded patients. The source of the sample is a study of OX40 agonist ivuxolimab in advanced cancers. At the level of the study: Prior therapy, whether anti-PD-1, anti-PD-L1 or anti-CTLA-4, was allowed, and roughly 40% had some.

Only in-frame clones appear in the TCRdb table, and some are missing; sequencing was by immunoSEQ multiplex PCR. The sample has approximately 76,000 clones; 80% to 90% are singletons. The study, taken as a whole, reports: Compared with others, partial responders at 0.1-3.0 mg/kg displayed clonal expansion among the lowest. Dosing at 0.1 to 3.0 mg/kg was accompanied by clonal expansion of CD4+ and CD8+ blood T cells by week 6.

Sequences were derived from CD4+ or CD8+ T cells sorted from blood, sampled in a trial of the OX40 agonist ivuxolimab. This chain links TRBV12-5 with TRBJ2-5; D remains ambiguous. The sequence came from an adult with an advanced solid tumor such as melanoma, head and neck, liver or kidney cancer. CDR3 sequence (DNA): TGTGCTAGTGGTTTGGGGGAGACCCAGTACTTC. This sequence encodes CASGLGETQYF. Combining the CDR3 with reference TRBV12-5 and TRBJ2-5 gives the whole variable domain DARVTQTPRHKVTEMGQEVTMRCQPILGHNTVFWYRQTMMQGLELLAYFRNRAPLDDSGMPKDRFSAEMPDATLATLKIQPSEPRDSAVYFCASGLGETQYFGPGTRLLVL.